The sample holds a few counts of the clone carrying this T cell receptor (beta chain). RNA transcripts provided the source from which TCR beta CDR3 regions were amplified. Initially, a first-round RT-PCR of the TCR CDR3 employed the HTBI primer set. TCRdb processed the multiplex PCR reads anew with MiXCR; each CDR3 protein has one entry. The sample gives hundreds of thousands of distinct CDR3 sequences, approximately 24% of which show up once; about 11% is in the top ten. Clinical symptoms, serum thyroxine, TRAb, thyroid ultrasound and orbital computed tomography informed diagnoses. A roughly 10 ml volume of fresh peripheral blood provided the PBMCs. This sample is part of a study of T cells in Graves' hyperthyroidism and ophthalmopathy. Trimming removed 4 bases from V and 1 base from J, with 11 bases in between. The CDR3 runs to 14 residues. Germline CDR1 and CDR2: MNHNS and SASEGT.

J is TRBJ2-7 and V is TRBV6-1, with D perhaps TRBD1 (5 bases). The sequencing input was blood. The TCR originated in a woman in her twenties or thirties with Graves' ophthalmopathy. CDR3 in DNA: TGTGCCAGCAGTGCGACAGTGACTTCCTACGAGCAGTACTTC. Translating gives CASSATVTSYEQYF.